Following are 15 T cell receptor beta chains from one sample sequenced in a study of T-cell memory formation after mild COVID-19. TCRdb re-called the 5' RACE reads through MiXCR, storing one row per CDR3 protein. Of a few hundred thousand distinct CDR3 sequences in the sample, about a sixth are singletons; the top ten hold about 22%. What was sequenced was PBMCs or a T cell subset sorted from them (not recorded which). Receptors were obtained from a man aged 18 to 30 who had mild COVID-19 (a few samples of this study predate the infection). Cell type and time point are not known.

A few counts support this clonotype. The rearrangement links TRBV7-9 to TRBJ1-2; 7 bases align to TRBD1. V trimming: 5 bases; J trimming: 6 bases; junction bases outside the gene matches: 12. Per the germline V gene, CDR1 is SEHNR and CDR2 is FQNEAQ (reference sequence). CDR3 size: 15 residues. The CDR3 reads CASSPWAQGIDGYTF. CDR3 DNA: TGTGCCAGCAGCCCGTGGGCACAGGGGATAGATGGCTACACCTTC.

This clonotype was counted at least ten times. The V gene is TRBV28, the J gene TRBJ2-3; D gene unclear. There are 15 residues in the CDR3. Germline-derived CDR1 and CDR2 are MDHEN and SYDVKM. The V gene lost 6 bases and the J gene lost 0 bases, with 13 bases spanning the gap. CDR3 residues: CASRHPELSTDTQYF. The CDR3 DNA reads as TGTGCCAGCAGACACCCAGAACTGAGCACAGATACGCAGTATTTT.

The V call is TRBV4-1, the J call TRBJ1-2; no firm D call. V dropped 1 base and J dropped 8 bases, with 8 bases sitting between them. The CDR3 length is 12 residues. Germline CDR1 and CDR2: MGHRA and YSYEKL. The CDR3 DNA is TGCGCCAGCAGCCAAGGAAGGGTAGGCTACACCTTC. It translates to CASSQGRVGYTF.

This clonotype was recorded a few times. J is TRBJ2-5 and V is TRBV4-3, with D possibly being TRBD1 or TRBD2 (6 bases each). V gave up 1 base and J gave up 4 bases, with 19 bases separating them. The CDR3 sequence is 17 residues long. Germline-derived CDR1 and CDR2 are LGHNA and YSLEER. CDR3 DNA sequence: TGCGCCAGCAGCCAAGGGCCCACAGGGAGGTATAGAGAGACCCAGTACTTC. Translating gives CASSQGPTGRYRETQYF.

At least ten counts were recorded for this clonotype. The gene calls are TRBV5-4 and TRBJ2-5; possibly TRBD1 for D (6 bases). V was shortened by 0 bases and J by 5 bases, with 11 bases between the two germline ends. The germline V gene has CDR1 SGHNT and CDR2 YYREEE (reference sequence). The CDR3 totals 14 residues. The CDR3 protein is CASSLAGATETQYF. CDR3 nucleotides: TGTGCCAGCAGCTTGGCAGGGGCGACGGAGACCCAGTACTTC.

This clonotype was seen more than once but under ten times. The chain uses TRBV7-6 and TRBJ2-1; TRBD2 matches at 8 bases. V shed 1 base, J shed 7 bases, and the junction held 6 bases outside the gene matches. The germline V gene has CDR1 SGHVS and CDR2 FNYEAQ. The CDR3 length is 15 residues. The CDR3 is CASSLGAGVMNEQFF. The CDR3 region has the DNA TGTGCCAGCAGCTTAGGAGCGGGGGTGATGAATGAGCAGTTCTTC.

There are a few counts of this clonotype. The CDR3 region is CSARATNTGELFF. CDR3 nucleotide sequence: TGCAGCGCGCGGGCGACGAACACCGGGGAGCTGTTTTTT. The V call is TRBV29-1, the J call TRBJ2-2; possible D gene TRBD2, 5 bases. The V gene's germline CDR1 is SQVTM and CDR2 ANQGSEA. The CDR3 consists of 13 residues. V was trimmed by 7 bases and J by 0 bases, leaving 9 bases between them.

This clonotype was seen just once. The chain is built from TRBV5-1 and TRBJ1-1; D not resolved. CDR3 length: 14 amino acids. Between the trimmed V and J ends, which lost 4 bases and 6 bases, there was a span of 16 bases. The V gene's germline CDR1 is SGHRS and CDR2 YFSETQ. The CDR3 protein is CASSPLPGLAEAFF. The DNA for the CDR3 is TGCGCCAGCAGCCCCCTTCCGGGTCTCGCTGAAGCTTTCTTT.

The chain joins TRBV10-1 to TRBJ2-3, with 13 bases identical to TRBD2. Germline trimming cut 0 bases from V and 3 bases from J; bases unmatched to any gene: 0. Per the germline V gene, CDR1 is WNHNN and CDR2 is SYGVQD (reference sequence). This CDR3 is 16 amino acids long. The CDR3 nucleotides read TGCGCCAGCAGTGAGTCGACTAGCGGGAGGACAGATACGCAGTATTTT. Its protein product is CASSESTSGRTDTQYF.

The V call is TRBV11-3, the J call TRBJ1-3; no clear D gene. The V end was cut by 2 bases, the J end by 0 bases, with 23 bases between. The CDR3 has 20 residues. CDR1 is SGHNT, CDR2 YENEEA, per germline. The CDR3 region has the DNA TGTGCCAGCAGCTTAAGGTTTTCTTCCCGGAGGTCCCTCTCTGGAAACACCATATATTTT. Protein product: CASSLRFSSRRSLSGNTIYF.

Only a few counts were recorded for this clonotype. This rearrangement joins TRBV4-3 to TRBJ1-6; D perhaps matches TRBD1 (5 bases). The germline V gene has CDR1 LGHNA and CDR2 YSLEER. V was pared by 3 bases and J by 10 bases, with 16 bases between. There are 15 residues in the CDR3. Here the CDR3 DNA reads TGCGCCAGCAGCCAGCTCGCGACAGCACGATCACCCCTCCACTTT. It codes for CASSQLATARSPLHF.

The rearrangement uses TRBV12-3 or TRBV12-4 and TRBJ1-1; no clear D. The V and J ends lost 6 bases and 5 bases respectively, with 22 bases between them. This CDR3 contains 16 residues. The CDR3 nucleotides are TGTGCCAGCAGCCCTAACTACGACATCATCGTAACTGAAGCTTTCTTT. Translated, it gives CASSPNYDIIVTEAFF.

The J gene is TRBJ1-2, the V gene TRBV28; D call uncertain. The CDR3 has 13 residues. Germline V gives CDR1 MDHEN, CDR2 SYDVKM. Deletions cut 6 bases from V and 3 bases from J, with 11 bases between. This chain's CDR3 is CASSQTPDYGYTF. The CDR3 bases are TGTGCCAGCAGCCAGACGCCTGACTATGGCTACACCTTC.

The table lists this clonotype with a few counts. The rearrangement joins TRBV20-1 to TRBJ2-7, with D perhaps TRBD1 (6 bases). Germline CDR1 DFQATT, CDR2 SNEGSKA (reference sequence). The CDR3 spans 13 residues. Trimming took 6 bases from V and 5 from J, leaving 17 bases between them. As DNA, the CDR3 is TGCAGTGCGGTCACAGGGAGTAGGGACGAGCAGTACTTC. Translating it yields CSAVTGSRDEQYF.

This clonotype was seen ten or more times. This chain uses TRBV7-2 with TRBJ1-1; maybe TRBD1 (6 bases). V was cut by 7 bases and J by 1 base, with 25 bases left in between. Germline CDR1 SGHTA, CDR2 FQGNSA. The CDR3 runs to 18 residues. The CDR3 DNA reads TGTGCCAGCACTCCCCGTCCGTTACAGGGATGGGCGAACACTGAAGCTTTCTTT. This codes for CASTPRPLQGWANTEAFF. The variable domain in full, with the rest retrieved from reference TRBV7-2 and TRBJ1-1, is GAGVSQSPSNKVTEKGKDVELRCDPISGHTALYWYRQSLGQGLEFLIYFQGNSAPDKSGLPSDRFSAERTGGSVSTLTIQRTQQEDSAVYLCASTPRPLQGWANTEAFFGQGTRLTVV.